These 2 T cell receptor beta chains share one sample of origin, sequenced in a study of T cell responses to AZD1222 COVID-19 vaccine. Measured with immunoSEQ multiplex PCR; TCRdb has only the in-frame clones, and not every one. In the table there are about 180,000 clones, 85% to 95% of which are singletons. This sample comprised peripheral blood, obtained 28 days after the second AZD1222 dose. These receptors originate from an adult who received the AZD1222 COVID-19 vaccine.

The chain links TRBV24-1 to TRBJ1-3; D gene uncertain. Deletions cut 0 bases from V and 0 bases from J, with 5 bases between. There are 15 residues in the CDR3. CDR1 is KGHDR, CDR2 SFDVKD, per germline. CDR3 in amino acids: CATSDLWHSGNTIYF. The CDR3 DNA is TGTGCCACCAGTGATTTGTGGCACTCTGGAAACACCATATATTTT.

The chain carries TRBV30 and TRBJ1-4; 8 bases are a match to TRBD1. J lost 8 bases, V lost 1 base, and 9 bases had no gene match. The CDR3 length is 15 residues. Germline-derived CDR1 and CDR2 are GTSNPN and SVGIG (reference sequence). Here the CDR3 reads CAWSGFGQGWEKLFF. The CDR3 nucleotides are TGTGCCTGGAGTGGGTTTGGACAGGGTTGGGAAAAACTGTTTTTT.